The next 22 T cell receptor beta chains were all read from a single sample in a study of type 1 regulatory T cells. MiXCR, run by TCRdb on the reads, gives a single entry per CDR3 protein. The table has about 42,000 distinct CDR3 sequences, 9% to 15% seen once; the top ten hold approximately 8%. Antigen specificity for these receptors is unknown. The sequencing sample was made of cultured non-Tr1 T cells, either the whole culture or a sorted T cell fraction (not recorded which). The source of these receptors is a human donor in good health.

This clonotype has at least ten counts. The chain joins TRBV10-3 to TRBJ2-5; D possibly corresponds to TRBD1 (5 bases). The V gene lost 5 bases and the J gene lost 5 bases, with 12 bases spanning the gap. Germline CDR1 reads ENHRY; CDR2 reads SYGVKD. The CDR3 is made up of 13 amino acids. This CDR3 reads CAISFGAGETQYF. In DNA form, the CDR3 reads TGTGCCATCAGTTTTGGGGCAGGCGAGACCCAGTACTTC.

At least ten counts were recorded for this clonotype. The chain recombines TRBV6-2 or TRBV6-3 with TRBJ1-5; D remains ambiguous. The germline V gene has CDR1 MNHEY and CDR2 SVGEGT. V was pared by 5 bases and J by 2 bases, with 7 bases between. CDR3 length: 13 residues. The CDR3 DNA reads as TGTGCCAGCAGTGTCCGGGGCAATCAGCCCCAGCATTTT. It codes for CASSVRGNQPQHF.

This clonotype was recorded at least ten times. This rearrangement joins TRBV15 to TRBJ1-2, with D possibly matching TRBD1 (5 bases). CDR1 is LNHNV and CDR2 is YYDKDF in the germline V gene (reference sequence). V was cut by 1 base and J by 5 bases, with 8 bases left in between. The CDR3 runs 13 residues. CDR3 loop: CATSRAGIYGYTF. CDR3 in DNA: TGTGCCACCAGCAGAGCAGGGATTTATGGCTACACCTTC. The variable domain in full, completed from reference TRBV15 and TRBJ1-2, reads DAMVIQNPRYQVTQFGKPVTLSCSQTLNHNVMYWYQQKSSQAPKLLFHYYDKDFNNEADTPDNFQSRRPNTSFCFLDIRSPGLGDTAMYLCATSRAGIYGYTFGSGTRLTVV.

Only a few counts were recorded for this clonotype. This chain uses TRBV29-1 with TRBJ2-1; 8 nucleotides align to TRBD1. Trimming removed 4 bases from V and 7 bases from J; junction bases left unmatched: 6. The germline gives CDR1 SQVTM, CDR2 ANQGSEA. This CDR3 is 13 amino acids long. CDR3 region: CSVGRTGSNEQFF. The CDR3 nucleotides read TGCAGCGTTGGAAGGACAGGGAGTAATGAGCAGTTCTTC.

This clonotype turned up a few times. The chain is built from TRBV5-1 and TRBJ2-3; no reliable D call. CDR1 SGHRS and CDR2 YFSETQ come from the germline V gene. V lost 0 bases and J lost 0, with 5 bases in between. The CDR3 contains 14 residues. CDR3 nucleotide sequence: TGCGCCAGCAGCTTGGCACAGAGCACAGATACGCAGTATTTT. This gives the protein CASSLAQSTDTQYF.

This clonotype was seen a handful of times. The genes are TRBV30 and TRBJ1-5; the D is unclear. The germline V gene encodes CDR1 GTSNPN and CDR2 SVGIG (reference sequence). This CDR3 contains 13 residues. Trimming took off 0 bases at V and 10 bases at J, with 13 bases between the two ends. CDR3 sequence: CAWSVLPRGPQHF. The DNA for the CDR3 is TGTGCCTGGAGTGTACTCCCACGAGGTCCCCAGCATTTT.

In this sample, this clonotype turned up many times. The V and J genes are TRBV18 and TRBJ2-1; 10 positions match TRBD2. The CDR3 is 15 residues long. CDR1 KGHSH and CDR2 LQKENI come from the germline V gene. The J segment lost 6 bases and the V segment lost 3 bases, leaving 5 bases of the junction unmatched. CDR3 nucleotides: TGTGCCAGCTCACCGACTAGCGGGTACAGCAATGAGCAGTTCTTC. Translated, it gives CASSPTSGYSNEQFF.

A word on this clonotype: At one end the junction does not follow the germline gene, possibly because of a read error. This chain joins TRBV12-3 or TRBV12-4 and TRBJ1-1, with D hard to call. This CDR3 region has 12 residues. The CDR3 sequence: CASWQVATEAFF. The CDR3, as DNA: TGTGCCAGCTGGCAGGTGGCCACTGAAGCCTTCTTT.

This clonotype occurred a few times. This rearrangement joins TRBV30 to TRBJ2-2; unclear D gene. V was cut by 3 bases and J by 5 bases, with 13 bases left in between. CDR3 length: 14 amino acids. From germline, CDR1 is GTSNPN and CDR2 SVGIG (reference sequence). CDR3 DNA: TGTGCCTGGAGATCTAGAGACGAAACCGGGGAGCTGTTTTTT. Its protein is CAWRSRDETGELFF. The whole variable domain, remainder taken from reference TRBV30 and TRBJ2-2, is SQTIHQWPATLVQPVGSPLSLECTVEGTSNPNLYWYRQAAGRGLQLLFYSVGIGQISSEVPQNLSASRPQDRQFILSSKKLLLSDSGFYLCAWRSRDETGELFFGEGSRLTVL.

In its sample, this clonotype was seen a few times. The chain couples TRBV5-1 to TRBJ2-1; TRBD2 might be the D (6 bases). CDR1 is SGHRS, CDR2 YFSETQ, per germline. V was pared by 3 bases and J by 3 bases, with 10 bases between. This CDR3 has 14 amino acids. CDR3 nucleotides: TGCGCCAGCAGCTCCAAGACTAGCTACAATGAGCAGTTCTTC. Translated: CASSSKTSYNEQFF.

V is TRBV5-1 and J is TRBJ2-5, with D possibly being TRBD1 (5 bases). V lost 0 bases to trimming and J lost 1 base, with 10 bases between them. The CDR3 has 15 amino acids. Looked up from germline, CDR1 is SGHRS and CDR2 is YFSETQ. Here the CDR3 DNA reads TGCGCCAGCAGCTTGGGGGATGACAGCCAAGAGACCCAGTACTTC. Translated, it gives CASSLGDDSQETQYF.

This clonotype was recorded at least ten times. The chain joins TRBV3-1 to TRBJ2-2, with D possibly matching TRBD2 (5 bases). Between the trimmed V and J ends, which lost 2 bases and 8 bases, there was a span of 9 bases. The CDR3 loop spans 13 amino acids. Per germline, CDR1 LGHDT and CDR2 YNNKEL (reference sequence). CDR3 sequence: CASSQREGGELFF. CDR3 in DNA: TGTGCCAGCAGCCAACGGGAAGGGGGGGAGCTGTTTTTT.

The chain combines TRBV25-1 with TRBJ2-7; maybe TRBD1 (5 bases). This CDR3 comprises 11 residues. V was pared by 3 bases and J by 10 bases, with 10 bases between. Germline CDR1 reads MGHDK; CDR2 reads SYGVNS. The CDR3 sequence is CASSDGQDQYF. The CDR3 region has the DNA TGTGCCAGCAGTGACGGACAAGACCAGTACTTC.

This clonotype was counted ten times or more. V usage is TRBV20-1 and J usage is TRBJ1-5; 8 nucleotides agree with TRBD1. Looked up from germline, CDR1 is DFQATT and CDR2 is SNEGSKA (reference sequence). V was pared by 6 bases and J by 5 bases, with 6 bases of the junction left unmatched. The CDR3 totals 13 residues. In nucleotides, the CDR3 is TGCAGTGCAAACGGACAGGGTGATCAGCCCCAGCATTTT. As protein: CSANGQGDQPQHF.

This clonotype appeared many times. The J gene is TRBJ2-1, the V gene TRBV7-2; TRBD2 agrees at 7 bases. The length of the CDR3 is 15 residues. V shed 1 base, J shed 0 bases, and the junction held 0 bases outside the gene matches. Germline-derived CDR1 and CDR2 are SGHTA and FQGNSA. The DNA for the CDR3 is TGTGCCAGCAGCTTAGGGGACTACTCCTACAATGAGCAGTTCTTC. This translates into CASSLGDYSYNEQFF.

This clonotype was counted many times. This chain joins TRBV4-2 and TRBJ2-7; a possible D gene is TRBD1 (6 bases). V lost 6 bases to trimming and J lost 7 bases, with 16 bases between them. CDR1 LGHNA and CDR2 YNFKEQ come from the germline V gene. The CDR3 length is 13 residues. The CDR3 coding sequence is TGTGCCAGCAGTGGTCCAGGGGCGCGGGAGCAGTACTTC. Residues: CASSGPGAREQYF.

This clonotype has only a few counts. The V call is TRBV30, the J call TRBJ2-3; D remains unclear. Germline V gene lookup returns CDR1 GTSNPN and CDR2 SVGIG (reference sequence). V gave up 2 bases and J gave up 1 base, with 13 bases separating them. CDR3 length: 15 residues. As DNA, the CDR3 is TGTGCCTGGAGTAGAAACTTCGGTGGCACAGATACGCAGTATTTT. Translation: CAWSRNFGGTDTQYF.

CDR3 residues: CASSPRLDGVYGYTF. For the CDR3, the DNA is TGTGCCAGCTCACCCCGGTTGGATGGCGTCTATGGCTACACCTTC. J is TRBJ1-2 and V is TRBV18; D uncertain. V was trimmed by 3 bases and J by 4 bases, leaving 15 bases between them. The CDR3 extends over 15 amino acids. CDR1 is KGHSH and CDR2 is LQKENI in the germline V gene.

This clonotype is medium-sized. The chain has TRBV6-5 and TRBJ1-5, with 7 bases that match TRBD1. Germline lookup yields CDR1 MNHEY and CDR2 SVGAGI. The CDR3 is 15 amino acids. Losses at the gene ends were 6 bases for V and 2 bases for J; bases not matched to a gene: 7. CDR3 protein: CASREGALGNQPQHF. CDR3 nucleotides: TGTGCCAGCAGGGAGGGGGCTTTGGGCAATCAGCCCCAGCATTTT.

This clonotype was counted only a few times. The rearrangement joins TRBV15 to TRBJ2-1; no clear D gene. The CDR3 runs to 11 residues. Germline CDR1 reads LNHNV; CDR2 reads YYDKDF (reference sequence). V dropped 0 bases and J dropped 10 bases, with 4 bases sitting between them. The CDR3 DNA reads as TGTGCCACCAGCAGAGAACGCGAGCAGTTCTTC. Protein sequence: CATSREREQFF.

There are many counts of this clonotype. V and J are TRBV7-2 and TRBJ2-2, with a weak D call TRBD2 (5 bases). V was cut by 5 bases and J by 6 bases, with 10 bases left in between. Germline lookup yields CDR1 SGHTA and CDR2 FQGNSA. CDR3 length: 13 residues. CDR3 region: CASSPWRSGELFF. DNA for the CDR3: TGTGCCAGCAGCCCCTGGAGGTCCGGGGAGCTGTTTTTT.

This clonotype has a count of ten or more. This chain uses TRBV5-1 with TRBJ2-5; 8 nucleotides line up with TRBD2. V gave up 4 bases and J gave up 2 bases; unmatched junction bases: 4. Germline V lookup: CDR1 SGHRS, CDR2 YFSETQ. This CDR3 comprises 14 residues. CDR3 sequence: CASSPGGGQETQYF. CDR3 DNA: TGCGCCAGCAGCCCCGGGGGGGGGCAAGAGACCCAGTACTTC.